This paragraph reports one T cell receptor (beta chain). Its cognate antigen is unknown. These data belong to a study of naive and memory T cell subsets. General study points: TCR transcript changes with activation or differentiation may affect this RNA method.

V was clipped by 6 bases and J by 4 bases, with 8 bases between them. The CDR3 spans 12 residues. A UMI-containing oligonucleotide was joined by 3' ligation to the TCR cDNA template. Whole-blood samples were 2 to 2.5 ml of peripheral blood from healthy adult volunteers. Reverse transcription used DNase-treated unsorted total RNA, aiming for about 1 to 1000 ng. Ligated cDNA underwent four rounds of PCR with nested alpha and beta constant region primers and SP2. Blood and skin TCR RNA was reverse transcribed with alpha and beta constant primers. MiXCR, applied by TCRdb to the 5' RACE reads, yields one record per CDR3 protein. The sample lists around 56,000 distinct CDR3 sequences; about 8.3% were seen once.

This receptor was taken from a female donor in good health. The gene calls are TRBV12-3 or TRBV12-4 and TRBJ2-3; D is ambiguous. As DNA, the CDR3 is TGTGCCAGCAGCCAGAATTCAGATACGCAGTATTTT. It translates to CASSQNSDTQYF.